The source of this T cell receptor beta chain is a study of Ad26.COV2.S vaccination and SARS-CoV-2 variants. Study outcomes and limitations: Vaccinees showed greater spike-specific TCR breadth than placebo recipients. Considerable breadth of spike-specific CD8+ and CD4+ T cell responses has reportedly been documented following vaccination.

TCRdb's copy holds only in-frame clones and misses some; the assay was immunoSEQ multiplex PCR. The table has some 390,000 clones, about 91% seen once; the top ten hold approximately 1.9%. In its sample, this clone was seen a few times. Its specificity is not known. Treatment denoted: some 19 received Ad26.COV2.S at low or high dose, single or two shots; several received placebo; per-sample allocation not given. On day 63 after the first injection, vaccine and placebo recipients gave samples. This person who donated was an adult of 18-55 years in Boston. The V and J ends lost 4 bases and 5 bases respectively, with 15 bases between them. The germline V gene has CDR1 WNHNN and CDR2 SYGVQD (reference sequence). This CDR3 spans 14 amino acids.

The sequences come from peripheral blood, collected in a trial of Ad26.COV2.S vaccine versus placebo. This TCR derives from a person between 18 and 60 years old who received the Ad26.COV2.S COVID-19 vaccine or a placebo. The J gene is TRBJ2-7, the V gene TRBV10-1, with TRBD2 as a possible D gene (6 bases). The CDR3 sequence: CASSASGDGNEQYF. The DNA for the CDR3 is TGCGCCAGCAGTGCATCGGGGGATGGCAACGAGCAGTACTTC.